The rows below give T cell receptor beta chains drawn from one sample of a study of cytotoxic CD8 clonotypes in ibrutinib-treated CLL. This table comes from immunoSEQ multiplex PCR, and its TCRdb copy is limited to in-frame clones, with some not included. In the table there are roughly 220,000 clones, roughly 65% of which are singletons. This specimen consisted of PBMCs, obtained after 12 months of ibrutinib treatment. The receptor set was obtained from a human donor with chronic lymphocytic leukemia. Both conserved end residues are part of each CDR3. The D gene is left open where the match is weak. Where a row states a size, it is once, few, many or the class of an expanded clone; other rows omit it.

CDR3	DNA	D	size	J	V
CASSIRLAEAFF	TGTGCCAGTAGTATACGCTTAGCTGAAGCTTTCTTT	NA	NA	TRBJ1-1	TRBV19
CSARQASRQFF	TGCAGTGCTAGACAAGCCTCACGGCAGTTCTTC	NA	NA	TRBJ2-1	TRBV20-1
CSVSTGKGYGYTF	TGCAGCGTCTCGACAGGGAAGGGCTATGGCTACACCTTC	TRBD1	NA	TRBJ1-2	TRBV29-1
CATSFGSYEQYF	TGTGCCACCAGCTTTGGATCCTACGAGCAGTACTTC	NA	NA	TRBJ2-7	TRBV15
CASSLWGYEQYF	TGTGCCAGCAGCCTATGGGGCTACGAGCAGTACTTC	NA	NA	TRBJ2-7	TRBV27
CASSQGQRNQPQHF	TGTGCCAGCAGCCAAGGACAGCGCAATCAGCCCCAGCATTTT	NA	few	TRBJ1-5	TRBV7-9
CSVEEMEIHREQFF	TGCAGCGTTGAAGAGATGGAGATTCACAGAGAGCAGTTCTTC	NA	NA	TRBJ2-1	TRBV29-1
CASSWRDRGSNTEAFF	TGTGCCAGTAGTTGGCGGGACAGGGGGTCGAACACTGAAGCTTTCTTT	TRBD1	once	TRBJ1-1	TRBV19
CASSSGTAPNQPQHF	TGTGCCAGTAGTAGTGGGACAGCCCCCAATCAGCCCCAGCATTTT	TRBD1	NA	TRBJ1-5	TRBV19
CASSLSPGKETQYF	TGTGCCAGCAGCTTGTCGCCCGGGAAAGAGACCCAGTACTTC	NA	NA	TRBJ2-5	TRBV11-2
CASSVGRGLEQYF	TGTGCCAGCAGCGTAGGGAGGGGCCTGGAGCAGTATTTT	NA	NA	TRBJ2-3	TRBV9
CASSKGIVGRGSNQPQHF	NA	NA	NA	TRBJ1-5	TRBV21-1
CASSPGTSGYNEQFF	TGTGCCAGCAGTCCCGGGACTAGCGGCTACAATGAGCAGTTCTTC	TRBD2	NA	TRBJ2-1	TRBV27
CASSRSLRGGPGNTIYF	TGTGCCAGCAGCCGGAGCCTCAGGGGGGGACCTGGAAACACCATATATTTT	TRBD1	NA	TRBJ1-3	TRBV7-7
CASSLARYQETQYF	TGTGCCAGCAGTTTAGCCAGGTACCAAGAGACCCAGTACTTC	NA	NA	TRBJ2-5	TRBV27
CASSYSGGIGYTF	TGTGCCAGCAGTTACTCAGGGGGGATAGGCTACACCTTC	NA	NA	TRBJ1-2	TRBV6-5
CASSEGQFVSKHEQFF	TGCGCCAGCAGCGAGGGACAGTTTGTCTCCAAACATGAGCAGTTCTTC	TRBD1	NA	TRBJ2-1	TRBV5-1
CASSKTRDRDYGYTF	TGTGCCAGCAGCAAAACAAGGGACAGAGACTATGGCTACACCTTC	NA	once	TRBJ1-2	TRBV21-1
CASSLGREYSYNEQFF	TGTGCCAGCAGCTTAGGGCGGGAGTACTCCTACAATGAGCAGTTCTTC	TRBD2	NA	TRBJ2-1	TRBV7-3
CAWSVKIGEVGYGYTF	TGTGCCTGGAGTGTTAAGATTGGGGAGGTCGGCTATGGCTACACCTTC	NA	NA	TRBJ1-2	TRBV30
CASSLGASGGRGEQFF	TGTGCCAGCAGCTTAGGGGCTAGCGGGGGTCGCGGTGAGCAGTTCTTC	TRBD2	few	TRBJ2-1	TRBV11-2
CSVRGSHSNQPQHF	TGCAGCGTGAGAGGGAGTCATAGCAATCAGCCCCAGCATTTT	NA	NA	TRBJ1-5	TRBV29-1
CASSVGGLGDTQYF	TGTGCCAGCAGCGTAGGGGGACTAGGAGATACGCAGTATTTT	TRBD2	NA	TRBJ2-3	TRBV9
CASSIGLAYNEQFF	TGTGCCAGTAGTATCGGACTAGCCTACAATGAGCAGTTCTTC	TRBD2	NA	TRBJ2-1	TRBV19
CASSLGPSSDEQFF	TGTGCCAGCAGCTTGGGCCCTAGCAGCGATGAGCAGTTCTTC	NA	few	TRBJ2-1	TRBV7-2
CASSDGYSNQPQHF	TGTGCCAGCAGTGACGGTTATAGCAATCAGCCCCAGCATTTT	NA	NA	TRBJ1-5	TRBV6-1
CASSGSPSSYNEQFF	TGTGCCAGCAGCGGGTCCCCATCCTCCTACAATGAGCAGTTCTTC	NA	NA	TRBJ2-1	TRBV9
CASSVTGDGYTF	TGCGCCAGCAGCGTCACAGGGGATGGCTACACCTTC	TRBD1	NA	TRBJ1-2	TRBV5-1
CAWSRLAGDTGELFF	TGTGCCTGGAGTCGACTAGCGGGAGACACCGGGGAGCTGTTTTTT	TRBD2	NA	TRBJ2-2	TRBV30
CASSQGVRVSSPLHF	TGTGCCAGCAGCCAAGGGGTAAGGGTTTCCTCACCCCTCCACTTT	NA	NA	TRBJ1-6	TRBV14
CSVRQGPNEKLFF	TGCAGCGTTCGACAGGGGCCTAATGAAAAACTGTTTTTT	TRBD1	NA	TRBJ1-4	TRBV29-1
CASSTRQGDTEAFF	TGTGCCAGCAGCACGCGACAGGGCGACACTGAAGCTTTCTTT	TRBD1	NA	TRBJ1-1	TRBV7-9
CASSYTGTPNTEAFF	TGTGCCAGCAGTTACACCGGGACACCGAACACTGAAGCTTTCTTT	NA	NA	TRBJ1-1	TRBV6-5
CAWSEMTSGRETQYF	TGTGCCTGGAGCGAAATGACTAGCGGGAGGGAGACCCAGTACTTC	TRBD2	NA	TRBJ2-5	TRBV30
CASSSAATYNEQFF	TGCGCCAGCAGCTCCGCGGCTACCTACAATGAGCAGTTCTTC	NA	NA	TRBJ2-1	TRBV5-1
CASSYKGRNNYEQYF	TGTGCCAGCAGTTACAAGGGACGGAATAACTACGAGCAGTACTTC	NA	NA	TRBJ2-7	TRBV6-5